This TCR beta chain was profiled in a study of blood T cell repertoires in COVID-19. Across the whole study: T cells, B-cell-depleted T cells, or PBMCs provided the cDNA or gDNA that served as material.

V lost 2 bases, J lost 1 base, and 7 bases stayed unmatched. Germline V gene data show CDR1 as SGHDT and CDR2 as YYEEEE. This CDR3 contains 18 residues. Enrolled during active infection, Seattle patients were then followed longitudinally. Data came from immunoSEQ multiplex PCR; TCRdb stores just in-frame clones and leaves some out. The sample consists of about 300,000 clones, 80% to 95% of them appearing once. This rearrangement joins TRBV5-6 to TRBJ2-3; 13 nucleotides line up with TRBD2. The specimen was peripheral blood. The sequence was obtained from a woman in her 30s with COVID-19, enrolled during active disease. The CDR3: CASSLTSGRGLGTDTQYF. Written as DNA, the CDR3 is TGTGCCAGCAGCTTAACTAGCGGGAGGGGATTGGGCACAGATACGCAGTATTTT. Combining the CDR3 with reference TRBV5-6 and TRBJ2-3 gives the whole variable domain DAGVTQSPTHLIKTRGQQVTLRCSPKSGHDTVSWYQQALGQGPQFIFQYYEEEERQRGNFPDRFSGHQFPNYSSELNVNALLLGDSALYLCASSLTSGRGLGTDTQYFGPGTRLTVL.